The sequence of this T cell receptor beta chain was determined in a study of cytomegalovirus exposure and HLA in healthy donors. Whole-study context: A later analysis reported the same platform for the 95 to 150 validation repertoires and the roughly 700 first-cohort repertoires. Whole-study results and caveats: Cytomegalovirus-associated status was assigned to about 160 TCR beta chains. The classifier reportedly diagnosed cytomegalovirus status with high specificity and sensitivity.

The CDR3 has 17 amino acids. Germline values: CDR1 MGHRA, CDR2 YSYEKL. The germline V and J ends were trimmed by 1 base and 8 bases, with 23 bases remaining between them. Sequencing used immunoSEQ multiplex PCR; TCRdb keeps in-frame clones, though not all of them. Among tens of thousands of clones listed, roughly 90% were seen once. For this clone: No antigen is known for it.

The receptor was isolated from a woman aged 18-29 years in good health and CMV-seronegative. The chain links TRBV4-1 to TRBJ1-2, with a possible D match to TRBD1 (5 bases). The sequenced sample was PBMCs. The CDR3 bases are TGCGCCAGCAGCCAAGTTCCTTGGAGACAGCCCGGCGGCGGCTACACCTTC. Encoded protein: CASSQVPWRQPGGGYTF.